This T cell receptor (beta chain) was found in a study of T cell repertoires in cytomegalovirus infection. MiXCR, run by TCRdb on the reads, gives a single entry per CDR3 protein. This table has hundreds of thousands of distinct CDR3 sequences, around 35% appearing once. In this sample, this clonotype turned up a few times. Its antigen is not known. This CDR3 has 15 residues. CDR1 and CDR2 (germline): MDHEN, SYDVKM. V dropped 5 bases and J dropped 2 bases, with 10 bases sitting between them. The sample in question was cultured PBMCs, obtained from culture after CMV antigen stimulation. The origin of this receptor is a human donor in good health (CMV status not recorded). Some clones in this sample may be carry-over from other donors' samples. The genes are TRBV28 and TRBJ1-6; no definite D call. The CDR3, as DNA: TGTGCCAGCAGTCCCCACGAGACCTATAATTCACCCCTCCACTTT. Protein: CASSPHETYNSPLHF.